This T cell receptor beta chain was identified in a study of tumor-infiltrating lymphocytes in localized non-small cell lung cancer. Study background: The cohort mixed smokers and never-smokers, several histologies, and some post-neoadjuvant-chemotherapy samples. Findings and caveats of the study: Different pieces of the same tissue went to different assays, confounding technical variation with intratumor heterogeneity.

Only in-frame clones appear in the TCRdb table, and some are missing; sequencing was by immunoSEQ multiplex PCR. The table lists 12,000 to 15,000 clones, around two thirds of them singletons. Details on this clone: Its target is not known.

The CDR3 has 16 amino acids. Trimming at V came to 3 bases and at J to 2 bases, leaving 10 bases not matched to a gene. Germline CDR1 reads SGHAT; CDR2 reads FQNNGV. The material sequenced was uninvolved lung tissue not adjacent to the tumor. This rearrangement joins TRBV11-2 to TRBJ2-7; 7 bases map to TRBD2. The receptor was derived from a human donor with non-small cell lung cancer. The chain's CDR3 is CASSLVTSWGPYEQYV. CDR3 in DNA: TGTGCCAGCAGCTTGGTGACTAGCTGGGGCCCCTACGAGCAGTACGTC.